The 23 T cell receptor beta chains listed next were all sequenced from one sample in a study of cytomegalovirus exposure and HLA in healthy donors. PCR amplification relied on 60 Vbeta primers (plus 13 Jbeta primers). Repertoires were generated with immunoSEQ multiplex PCR, while TCRdb's copy carries only in-frame clones and drops some. The sample yields under 200,000 clones, approximately 72% seen once. Sequenced sample: PBMCs. These receptor sequences come from a female donor in good health and CMV-seronegative.

The count of this clone is one. The DNA of the CDR3 is TGCGCCAGCAGCTTGGTAAGGGCGGGAGGGACCTACGAGCAGTACTTC. Encoded protein: CASSLVRAGGTYEQYF. The V call is TRBV5-1, the J call TRBJ2-7; 9 positions agree with TRBD2. Per germline, CDR1 SGHRS and CDR2 YFSETQ. The CDR3 is 16 amino acids. The V segment lost 0 bases and the J segment 2 bases; nucleotides outside the gene matches: 6.

The gene calls are TRBV30 and TRBJ1-2, with 9 bases lining up with TRBD1. J lost 6 bases, V lost 0 bases, and 5 bases had no gene match. CDR1 GTSNPN and CDR2 SVGIG come from the germline V gene (reference sequence). The CDR3 loop spans 14 amino acids. CDR3 coding DNA: TGTGCCTGGAGTGTATTGACAGGGGGAAATGGCTACACCTTC. It translates to CAWSVLTGGNGYTF.

The genes are TRBV6-1 and TRBJ2-3, with TRBD2 matching 12 bases. CDR1 and CDR2 from the germline V gene are MNHNS and SASEGT. The CDR3 covers 16 residues. With 4 bases clipped from V and 4 bases from J, the junction kept 6 bases outside the gene matches. CDR3 sequence: CASSVASGRGADTQYF. In DNA form, the CDR3 reads TGTGCCAGCAGTGTAGCTAGCGGGAGGGGTGCAGATACGCAGTATTTT.

This chain uses TRBV6-5 with TRBJ2-7; 7 nucleotides agree with TRBD1. The CDR3 covers 14 residues. Germline V lookup: CDR1 MNHEY, CDR2 SVGAGI. V dropped 5 bases and J dropped 7; count of bases not matched to a gene: 11. The chain's CDR3 is CASSPGTDVGEQYF. CDR3 nucleotide sequence: TGTGCCAGCAGTCCCGGGACAGACGTTGGGGAGCAGTACTTC.

V gene TRBV5-4 combines with J gene TRBJ1-1; the D is unclear. CDR3 length equals 16 residues. The germline V gene has CDR1 SGHNT and CDR2 YYREEE (reference sequence). Trimming cost V 6 bases and J 0 bases, with 18 bases left between them. The CDR3 region has the DNA TGTGCCAGCAACACACCGGGTCCCGGCATGAACACTGAAGCTTTCTTT. Translated: CASNTPGPGMNTEAFF.

The chain is built from TRBV4-3 and TRBJ2-7; TRBD1 aligns across 8 bases. The germline V gene encodes CDR1 LGHNA and CDR2 YSLEER. V lost 0 bases, J lost 3 bases, and 7 bases stayed unmatched. This CDR3 is built from 16 residues. CDR3 sequence: CASSQEGAGGRYEQYF. Here the CDR3 DNA reads TGCGCCAGCAGCCAAGAAGGCGCAGGGGGCCGCTACGAGCAGTACTTC.

This clone has a single count. The chain recombines TRBV11-2 with TRBJ1-1; D is perhaps TRBD1 (6 bases). Germline-derived CDR1 and CDR2 are SGHAT and FQNNGV. The V end lost 0 bases, the J end lost 4 bases, and 15 bases lay between the germline ends. The CDR3 is 16 residues long. This CDR3 reads CASSLDGEGGLTEAFF. For the CDR3, the DNA is TGTGCCAGCAGCTTAGACGGGGAGGGGGGGCTCACTGAAGCTTTCTTT.

Notes on this clone: The junction does not match germline at one end; this may be a read error. The rearrangement joins TRBV18 to TRBJ1-1; maybe TRBD1 (6 bases). Looked up from germline, CDR1 is KGHSH and CDR2 is LQKENI. This CDR3 is built from 15 residues. CDR3 loop: CASSPLRDTNTEALF. CDR3 in DNA: TGTGCCAGCTCACCACTAAGGGACACAAACACTGAAGCTCTCTTT.

With regard to this clone: Compared with germline, one end of the junction differs, possibly owing to a read error. V and J are TRBV5-5 and TRBJ1-1; TRBD1 aligns across 11 bases. The CDR3 spans 16 residues. Looked up from germline, CDR1 is SGHKS and CDR2 is YYEKEE (reference sequence). The CDR3 DNA reads TGCGCCAGCAGCCAAGAACCCGGGACAGGGGGCACTGAAGCTTTCTTT. Its translation is CASSQEPGTGGTEAFF.

The chain links TRBV4-3 to TRBJ2-5; tentatively, D is TRBD1 (5 bases). The J call may not be correct, given that the DNA end is closer to TRBJ2-7. Germline lookup yields CDR1 LGHNA and CDR2 YSLEER. This CDR3 contains 16 residues. CDR3 residues: CASSQDPQGGPYEQYF. CDR3 sequence (DNA): TGCGCCAGCAGCCAAGATCCCCAGGGTGGCCCCTACGAGCAGTACTTC.

This chain connects TRBV11-2 to TRBJ2-7; the D gene is possibly TRBD2 (5 bases). The germline CDR1 and CDR2 sequences are SGHAT and FQNNGV. The ends were cut back, 6 bases at V and 7 bases at J, with 19 bases in the middle. This CDR3 region has 14 residues. This CDR3 reads CASSPPPGSGEQYF. The CDR3, as DNA: TGTGCCAGCAGTCCCCCCCCAGGCTCGGGGGAGCAGTACTTC.

The chain recombines TRBV10-3 with TRBJ1-2; the D gene is possibly TRBD1 (6 bases). The CDR3 covers 13 residues. Trimming took 4 bases from V and 6 from J, leaving 12 bases between them. Germline CDR1 ENHRY, CDR2 SYGVKD. The CDR3 coding sequence is TGTGCCATCAGTGGACCAGGGGTAAATGGCTACACCTTC. This encodes CAISGPGVNGYTF.

This chain joins TRBV6-5 and TRBJ2-1, with D uncertain. The CDR3 totals 13 residues. Germline V gene data show CDR1 as MNHEY and CDR2 as SVGAGI. V gave up 1 base and J gave up 8 bases, with 9 bases separating them. CDR3 in amino acids: CASSYYARDEQFF. DNA for the CDR3: TGTGCCAGCAGTTACTATGCCCGCGATGAGCAGTTCTTC.

The rearrangement links TRBV29-1 to TRBJ2-7, with D possibly matching TRBD2 (5 bases). The germline V and J ends were trimmed by 4 bases and 0 bases, with 10 bases remaining between them. The CDR3 has 13 amino acids. Per germline, CDR1 SQVTM and CDR2 ANQGSEA. CDR3 sequence: CSVVVSASYEQYF. CDR3 DNA: TGCAGCGTTGTTGTTAGCGCCTCCTACGAGCAGTACTTC.

V usage is TRBV21-1 and J usage is TRBJ1-2; the tabulated D call, TRBD1, remains unverified against the DNA. TRBV21-1 has pseudogene status. The CDR3 length is 16 residues. The CDR3 DNA is TGTGCCAGCAGACGCGACAGTCTCAATGTTAACTATGGCTACACCTTC. This translates into CASRRDSLNVNYGYTF.

The gene calls are TRBV29-1 and TRBJ2-2, with TRBD2 matching 7 bases. V gave up 7 bases and J gave up 3 bases; unmatched junction bases: 23. Germline V gives CDR1 SQVTM, CDR2 ANQGSEA. The CDR3 is 19 residues long. The CDR3 DNA is TGCAGCGGAGGGCGGAAAATGCGGGAGCTCGTCTGCGACACCGGGGAGCTGTTTTTT. Translation: CSGGRKMRELVCDTGELFF.

The chain joins TRBV11-2 to TRBJ2-5; 7 positions match TRBD1. Germline V lookup: CDR1 SGHAT, CDR2 FQNNGV. V lost 5 bases, J lost 4 bases, and 7 bases stayed unmatched. The CDR3 consists of 14 residues. DNA for the CDR3: TGTGCCAGCAGCGTGACAGGGCTTGTAGAGACCCAGTACTTC. It translates to CASSVTGLVETQYF.

The chain links TRBV29-1 to TRBJ1-2; maybe TRBD1 (5 bases). The CDR3 loop spans 14 amino acids. Germline loops: CDR1 SQVTM, CDR2 ANQGSEA. With 2 bases removed from V and 7 bases from J, the gap between germline ends came to 17 bases. In DNA form, the CDR3 reads TGCAGCGTTGAACGCCCCCCAGGGATGGGTGGCTACACCTTC. It is translated as CSVERPPGMGGYTF.

CDR3 nucleotides: TGTGCCAGCAGGGGATGGGGGACAGCAAGCAATCAGCCCCAGCATTTT. Its translation: CASRGWGTASNQPQHF. The V gene is TRBV5-8, the J gene TRBJ1-5, with TRBD1 matching 7 bases. The trim removed 5 bases at V and 1 base at J, leaving 9 bases unmatched. This CDR3 has 16 amino acids. Germline CDR1 reads SGHTS; CDR2 reads YDEGEE.

The chain combines TRBV15 with TRBJ1-1; perhaps TRBD1 as D (5 bases). The CDR3 is 15 residues long. In germline, CDR1 is LNHNV, CDR2 YYDKDF (reference sequence). V was trimmed by 5 bases and J by 2 bases, leaving 15 bases between them. CDR3 amino acids: CATSVDDRVNTEAFF. The DNA for the CDR3 is TGTGCCACCAGCGTAGATGACAGAGTAAACACTGAAGCTTTCTTT.

This clone was observed a few times. This chain connects TRBV2 to TRBJ2-3; no clear D gene. This CDR3 is 15 amino acids long. Germline V gene data show CDR1 as SNHLY and CDR2 as FYNNEI. V lost 2 bases and J lost 5, with 14 bases in between. DNA for the CDR3: TGTGCCAGCAGTGAACGCGGTAGCTTGGGAGATACGCAGTATTTT. Its protein product is CASSERGSLGDTQYF.

The V and J genes are TRBV28 and TRBJ2-7; 8 bases agree with TRBD2. CDR1 and CDR2 (germline): MDHEN, SYDVKM. Unmatched junction bases numbered 24, after V lost 7 bases and J lost 4 bases. This CDR3 has 19 residues. The CDR3 loop reads CASTNALFGRGRSLYEQYF. The CDR3 DNA reads TGTGCCAGCACAAATGCCCTCTTCGGGCGCGGGAGGTCGCTATACGAGCAGTACTTC.

The genes are TRBV27 and TRBJ1-5; no definite D call. The CDR3 runs 12 residues. The germline V gene encodes CDR1 MNHEY and CDR2 SMNVEV (reference sequence). Trimming pared 3 bases from V and 4 bases from J, leaving 4 bases between. DNA of the CDR3: TGTGCCAGCAGTTTTATTAATCAGCCCCAGCATTTT. It codes for CASSFINQPQHF.